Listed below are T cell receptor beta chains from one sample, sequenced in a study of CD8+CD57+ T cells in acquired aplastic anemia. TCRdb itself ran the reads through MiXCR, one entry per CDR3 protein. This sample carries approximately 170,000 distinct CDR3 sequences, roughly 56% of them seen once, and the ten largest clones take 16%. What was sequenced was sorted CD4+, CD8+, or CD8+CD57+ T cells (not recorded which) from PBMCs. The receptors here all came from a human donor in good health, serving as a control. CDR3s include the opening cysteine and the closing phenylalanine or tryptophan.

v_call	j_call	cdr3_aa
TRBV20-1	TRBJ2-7	CSARVNLGQPPYEQYF
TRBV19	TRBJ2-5	CASSTSGQGFETQYF
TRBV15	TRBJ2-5	CATSSGTTAQETQYF
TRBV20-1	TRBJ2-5	CSARDRRNTKETQYF
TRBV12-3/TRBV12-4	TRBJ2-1	CASSYVSLVMNEQFF
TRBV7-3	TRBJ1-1	CASSLNGLLSTGGEDTEAFF
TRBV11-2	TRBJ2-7	CASSLDRGEQYF
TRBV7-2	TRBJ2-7	CASSLGGRGDEQYF
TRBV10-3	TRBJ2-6	CAISPDRGGFSGANVLTF
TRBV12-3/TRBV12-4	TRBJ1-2	CASSQEVSAGGWLGYTF
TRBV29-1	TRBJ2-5	CSVAVAPQETQYF
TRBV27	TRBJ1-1	CASSPFPGFTEAFF
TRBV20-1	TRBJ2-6	CSARDKTGRSSGANVLTF
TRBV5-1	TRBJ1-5	CASSLGGVQETQHF
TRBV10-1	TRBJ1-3	CASSADRVTGNTIYF
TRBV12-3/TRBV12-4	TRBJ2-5	CASSLAGPIQETQYF
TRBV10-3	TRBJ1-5	CAISESAGNQPQHF
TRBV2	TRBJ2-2	CASSAGQAGGELFF
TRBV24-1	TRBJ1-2	CATSDAGHPYGYTF
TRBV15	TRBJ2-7	CATSNAGGAYEQYF
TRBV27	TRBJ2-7	CASSFGSGSAKEQYF
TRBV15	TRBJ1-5	CATSVDRGNQPQHF
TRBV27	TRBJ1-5	CASSLGQFQPQHF
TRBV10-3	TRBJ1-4	CAISERAGEKLFF
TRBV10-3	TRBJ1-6	CAISQDPKSPLHF
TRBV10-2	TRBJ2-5	CASSESSGVGETQYF
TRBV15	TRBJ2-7	CATSRSWGKYEQYF
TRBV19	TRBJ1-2	CASTPPGQRYGYTF
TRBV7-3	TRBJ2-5	CASNSVAGREAQYF
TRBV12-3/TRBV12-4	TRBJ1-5	CASSSNMNQPQHF
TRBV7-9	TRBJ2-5	CASRTTGDGLPQYF
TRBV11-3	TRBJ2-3	CASSYGLNLGTDTQYF
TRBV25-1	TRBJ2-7	CASSDGGGDHEQCF
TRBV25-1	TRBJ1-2	CASSESGTASNYGYTF
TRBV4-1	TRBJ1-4	CASSPWTGRGEKLFF
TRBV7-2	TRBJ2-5	CASSFSGGSETQYF
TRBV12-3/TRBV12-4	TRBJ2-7	CASSRDGVQGNYEQYF
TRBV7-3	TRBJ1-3	CASSPRDTGNTIYF
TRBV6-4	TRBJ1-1	CASSQESRGTEAFF
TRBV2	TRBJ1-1	CASSAEDGYTEAFF
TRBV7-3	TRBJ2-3	CASSRGRNEQYF
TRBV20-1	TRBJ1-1	CSARDSAGADTEAFF
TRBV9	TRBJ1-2	CASRGTEWSYGYTF
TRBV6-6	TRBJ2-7	CASSYPGLAGNEQYF
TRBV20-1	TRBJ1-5	CSARNRGNSNQPQHF
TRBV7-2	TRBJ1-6	CASSQADSLLHF
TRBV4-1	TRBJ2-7	CASSSGQGVYEQYF
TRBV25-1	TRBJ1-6	CASSVRDNSPLHF
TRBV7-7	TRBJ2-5	CASSLEELAGQETQYF
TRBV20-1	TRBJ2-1	CSAMGASGPNEQFF
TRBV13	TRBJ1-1	CASSKYRGGNTEAFF
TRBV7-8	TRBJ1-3	CASSLQASGNTIYF
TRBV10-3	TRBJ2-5	CAISSEGAGAYQETQYF